The clone carrying this T cell receptor (beta chain) has only a few counts. This sample is part of a study of identical twins. TCRdb reprocessed the 5' RACE reads via MiXCR and lists one record per CDR3 protein. Of about 1.7 million distinct CDR3 sequences in the sample, under 35% were seen once. The CDR3 sequence is 14 residues long. V was trimmed by 1 base and J by 8 bases, leaving 12 bases between them. Germline V gives CDR1 PRHDT, CDR2 FYEKMQ (reference sequence). The specimen was cord blood. This rearrangement joins TRBV13 to TRBJ2-1, with D maybe TRBD2 (5 bases). The receptor's source is a newborn girl in good health. CDR3 sequence (DNA): TGTGCCAGCAGCTTAGCCGGGATTAGGGATGAGCAGTTCTTC. Its translation: CASSLAGIRDEQFF.